Presented here are 30 T cell receptor beta chains from one specimen sequenced in a study of T cells in Graves' hyperthyroidism and ophthalmopathy (dated by TCRdb to between 2017 and 2020). Library creation used multiplex PCR. TCRdb shows the sequencer as Illumina HiSeq 2000. Amplification of TCR beta CDR3 regions was carried out from RNA transcripts. The TCR CDR3 was subjected to a first round of RT-PCR using the HTBI primer set and the Qiagen OneStep RT-PCR kit. TCRdb passed the public sequencing reads through fastp at Q25 and MiXCR, retaining productive beta sequences. Under each unique CDR3 protein, matching rows form one entry showing the most common genes and DNA. This sample is represented by about 290,000 distinct CDR3 sequences; roughly a fifth of them were singletons. The top ten constitute just under 40% of the sample. The sample was blood. The receptors derive from a man aged 50-60 years with Graves' ophthalmopathy.

The table lists this clonotype with a few counts. The chain links TRBV4-1 to TRBJ1-6; D gene uncertain. CDR1 is MGHRA, CDR2 YSYEKL, per germline. The CDR3 consists of 14 residues. Trimming took 2 bases from V and 7 from J, leaving 9 bases between them. CDR3 region: CASSQQWENSPLHF. CDR3 bases: TGCGCCAGCAGCCAACAATGGGAGAATTCACCCCTCCACTTT.

This chain uses TRBV30 with TRBJ1-4, with D possibly matching TRBD1 (5 bases). V was cut by 3 bases and J by 10 bases, with 15 bases left in between. CDR3 length: 13 amino acids. Germline CDR1 reads GTSNPN; CDR2 reads SVGIG (reference sequence). CDR3 protein: CAWSQSGVGKLFF. The CDR3 region has the DNA TGTGCCTGGAGCCAATCGGGGGTCGGAAAACTGTTTTTT. Supplemented by reference TRBV30 and TRBJ1-4, the full variable domain reads SQTIHQWPATLVQPVGSPLSLECTVEGTSNPNLYWYRQAAGRGLQLLFYSVGIGQISSEVPQNLSASRPQDRQFILSSKKLLLSDSGFYLCAWSQSGVGKLFFGSGTQLSVL.

The chain employs TRBV5-1 and TRBJ2-3; 12 bases agree with TRBD2. Germline CDR1 SGHRS, CDR2 YFSETQ. The CDR3 extends over 16 amino acids. The V gene end was trimmed by 0 bases and the J gene end by 5 bases; junction bases not matched to a gene: 4. The CDR3 DNA sequence: TGCGCCAGCAGCTTGGCCCCGGGACTAGCGGGAGATACGCAGTATTTT. This sequence encodes CASSLAPGLAGDTQYF.

J is TRBJ2-6 and V is TRBV5-1; D uncertain. V lost 4 bases and J 2 bases, leaving 13 bases between the germline ends. The germline CDR1 and CDR2 sequences are SGHRS and YFSETQ. The CDR3 has 16 amino acids. CDR3 DNA sequence: TGCGCCAGCAGCCTGGCGGAAGGGACTGGGGCCAACGTCCTGACTTTC. As protein: CASSLAEGTGANVLTF.

This clonotype was recorded a few times. The chain joins TRBV28 to TRBJ2-2, with D possibly being TRBD1 (6 bases). V lost 6 bases and J lost 2, with 10 bases in between. Germline values: CDR1 MDHEN, CDR2 SYDVKM. The CDR3 totals 14 residues. CDR3 region: CASSQQGNTGELFF. The CDR3 nucleotides are TGTGCCAGCAGCCAACAGGGAAACACCGGGGAGCTGTTTTTT.

This chain uses TRBV6-2 or TRBV6-3 with TRBJ2-6; 9 bases align to TRBD1. The CDR3 extends over 17 amino acids. Germline CDR1 is MNHEY and CDR2 is SVGEGT. V lost 6 bases, J lost 2 bases, and 8 bases stayed unmatched. CDR3 sequence: CASSTGQGKAGANVLTF. CDR3 bases: TGTGCCAGCAGCACCGGACAGGGGAAGGCTGGGGCCAACGTCCTGACTTTC.

This clonotype was picked up many times. V usage is TRBV7-3 and J usage is TRBJ2-1; D gene unclear. V lost 5 bases and J lost 8, with 16 bases in between. Germline CDR1 is SGHTA and CDR2 is FQGTGA. The CDR3 consists of 14 residues. CDR3 protein: CASSPYPSAHEQFF. In DNA form, the CDR3 reads TGTGCCAGCAGCCCCTACCCAAGCGCCCATGAGCAGTTCTTC.

This clonotype showed up many times. The V and J genes are TRBV6-1 and TRBJ2-5; D remains ambiguous. V lost 6 bases, J lost 3 bases, and 11 bases lay in between. Per germline, CDR1 MNHNS and CDR2 SASEGT. The CDR3 length is 13 residues. The CDR3 here is CASRPTWEETQYF. The CDR3 nucleotides are TGTGCCAGCAGGCCGACTTGGGAAGAGACCCAGTACTTC.

This clonotype was observed at least ten times. The chain combines TRBV7-2 with TRBJ2-1; 11 positions match TRBD2. The germline CDR1 and CDR2 sequences are SGHTA and FQGNSA. The CDR3 is made up of 17 amino acids. The V and J ends lost 5 bases and 5 bases, in that order; junction bases with no gene match: 11. The CDR3 region is CASSRHPSTSGNNEQFF. Written as DNA, the CDR3 is TGTGCCAGCAGCCGTCACCCGTCGACTAGCGGGAACAATGAGCAGTTCTTC.

The rearrangement joins TRBV12-3 or TRBV12-4 to TRBJ2-2; D is perhaps TRBD1 or TRBD2 (5 bases each). This CDR3 spans 10 amino acids. V lost 8 bases and J 8 bases, leaving 6 bases between the germline ends. Here the CDR3 reads CASGGGELFF. DNA of the CDR3: TGTGCCAGCGGGGGTGGGGAGCTGTTTTTT.

The DNA of the CDR3 is TGTGCCAGCAGCTTCCAGGGGGGAAACACAGATACGCAGTATTTT. Translated: CASSFQGGNTDTQYF. The chain carries TRBV13 and TRBJ2-3; TRBD1 is a possible D gene (7 bases). The CDR3 runs 15 residues. The germline CDR1 and CDR2 sequences are PRHDT and FYEKMQ (reference sequence). Trimming removed 3 bases from V and 2 bases from J, with 12 bases in between.

The CDR3 region is CSEAGETDTQYF. The CDR3 coding sequence is TGCAGTGAGGCGGGAGAGACAGATACGCAGTATTTT. The rearrangement joins TRBV20-1 to TRBJ2-3; 7 bases agree with TRBD2. The CDR3 runs to 12 residues. The J segment lost 3 bases and the V segment lost 7 bases, leaving 4 bases of the junction unmatched. Per germline, CDR1 DFQATT and CDR2 SNEGSKA (reference sequence).

The J gene is TRBJ2-5, the V gene TRBV27; no firm D call. Germline CDR1 and CDR2: MNHEY and SMNVEV (reference sequence). The CDR3 covers 12 residues. V was trimmed by 4 bases and J by 5 bases, leaving 8 bases between them. The CDR3 here is CASSSDEETQYF. The CDR3, as DNA: TGTGCCAGCAGTTCGGACGAGGAGACCCAGTACTTC.

This clonotype was seen only a few times. This sequence joins TRBV6-5 and TRBJ1-6, with TRBD1 matching 9 bases. The CDR3 spans 15 residues. Trimming took 1 base from V and 7 from J; bases not matched to a gene: 2. Per germline, CDR1 MNHEY and CDR2 SVGAGI. The DNA of the CDR3 is TGTGCCAGCAGTTACTGGGGACAGGGAAATTCACCCCTCCACTTT. Translating gives CASSYWGQGNSPLHF.

This clonotype came up a few times. This sequence joins TRBV6-2 or TRBV6-3 and TRBJ1-5, with D possibly being TRBD1 (5 bases). V was trimmed by 7 bases and J by 0 bases, leaving 13 bases between them. In germline, CDR1 is MNHEY, CDR2 SVGEGT. The CDR3 extends over 15 amino acids. The chain's CDR3 is CASTREGYSNQPQHF. The CDR3 DNA reads as TGTGCCAGCACCCGGGAGGGGTATAGCAATCAGCCCCAGCATTTT.

This sequence joins TRBV27 and TRBJ1-2; D perhaps matches TRBD1 (5 bases). Germline CDR1 reads MNHEY; CDR2 reads SMNVEV (reference sequence). Between the trimmed V and J ends, which lost 7 bases and 0 bases, there was a span of 15 bases. CDR3 length equals 15 residues. The CDR3 here is CASMAAGISNYGYTF. For the CDR3, the DNA is TGTGCCAGCATGGCGGCAGGGATATCTAACTATGGCTACACCTTC.

The chain has TRBV19 and TRBJ2-6; the D gene is possibly TRBD2 (5 bases). The ends were cut back, 7 bases at V and 0 bases at J, with 16 bases in the middle. This CDR3 has 17 residues. Germline-derived CDR1 and CDR2 are LNHDA and SQIVND (reference sequence). The CDR3 nucleotides are TGTGCCAGTATCTCGAGACTAACCAGCTCTGGGGCCAACGTCCTGACTTTC. Its protein product is CASISRLTSSGANVLTF.

Many counts were recorded for this clonotype. CDR3: CASSSTTSGSYREETQYF. DNA of the CDR3: TGTGCCAGCAGCTCGACCACTAGCGGGAGTTACCGGGAAGAGACCCAGTACTTC. The gene calls are TRBV7-9 and TRBJ2-5; 11 positions match TRBD2. This CDR3 has 18 residues. V dropped 4 bases and J dropped 3; count of bases not matched to a gene: 13. Germline V gene lookup returns CDR1 SEHNR and CDR2 FQNEAQ (reference sequence).

Notes on this clonotype: A much larger clone sits a single nucleotide away, making a read error possible. The chain joins TRBV27 to TRBJ2-1; perhaps TRBD2 as D (6 bases). The V and J ends lost 7 bases and 4 bases respectively, with 11 bases between them. Germline V gives CDR1 MNHEY, CDR2 SMNVEV (reference sequence). This CDR3 has 13 amino acids. The chain's CDR3 is CASTYSGYNEQFF. CDR3 DNA: TGTGCCAGCACATATAGCGGATACAATGAGCAGTTCTTC.

This clonotype was seen only a few times. J is TRBJ1-6 and V is TRBV4-1; tentatively, D is TRBD1 (6 bases). Germline lookup yields CDR1 MGHRA and CDR2 YSYEKL. V lost 1 base to trimming and J lost 7 bases, with 17 bases between them. The CDR3 loop spans 17 amino acids. The CDR3 nucleotides read TGCGCCAGCAGCCAAGGATACCCGGAGGGGGGCAATTCACCCCTCCACTTT. This gives the protein CASSQGYPEGGNSPLHF.

In its sample, this clonotype was seen a few times. The chain joins TRBV5-1 to TRBJ2-5, with 13 bases lining up with TRBD2. V was clipped by 2 bases and J by 4 bases; unmatched bases: 8. This CDR3 spans 17 amino acids. Germline CDR1 SGHRS, CDR2 YFSETQ. The CDR3 DNA follows: TGCGCCAGCAGCTTCCAGGGCACTAGCGGGAGGGGAGAGACCCAGTACTTC. Translation: CASSFQGTSGRGETQYF. Filled out from reference TRBV5-1 and TRBJ2-5, the complete variable domain reads KAGVTQTPRYLIKTRGQQVTLSCSPISGHRSVSWYQQTPGQGLQFLFEYFSETQRNKGNFPGRFSGRQFSNSRSEMNVSTLELGDSALYLCASSFQGTSGRGETQYFGPGTRLLVL.

This chain joins TRBV4-2 and TRBJ2-3; 10 nucleotides line up with TRBD1. Germline V gives CDR1 LGHNA, CDR2 YNFKEQ. This CDR3 region has 15 residues. Trimming cost V 5 bases and J 2 bases; bases outside gene matches: 4. This CDR3 reads CASSSGTGDTDTQYF. CDR3 nucleotide sequence: TGTGCCAGCAGCTCCGGGACAGGGGACACAGATACGCAGTATTTT.

In its sample, this clonotype was seen many times. As DNA, the CDR3 is TGTGCCACCAGCAGAGGGACGCCGGGACTTTACGAGCAGTACTTC. This encodes CATSRGTPGLYEQYF. The V gene is TRBV15, the J gene TRBJ2-7; D perhaps matches TRBD2 (6 bases). Trimming took off 1 base at V and 4 bases at J, with 14 bases between the two ends. This CDR3 has 15 amino acids. Germline V lookup: CDR1 LNHNV, CDR2 YYDKDF (reference sequence).

The chain links TRBV2 to TRBJ2-2, with a possible D match to TRBD1 (6 bases). The CDR3 extends over 15 amino acids. CDR1 is SNHLY, CDR2 FYNNEI, per germline. The germline V and J ends were trimmed by 7 bases and 4 bases, with 16 bases remaining between them. CDR3 nucleotide sequence: TGTGCCAGCAAGTTAACAGGGCAACGCACCGGGGAGCTGTTTTTT. Translation: CASKLTGQRTGELFF.

The gene calls are TRBV11-2 and TRBJ2-1, with 10 nucleotides matching TRBD2. Germline CDR1 SGHAT, CDR2 FQNNGV. J gave up 0 bases and V 1 base, and 9 bases lay outside the gene matches. The CDR3 spans 19 residues. The CDR3: CASSLGPAGGRSSYNEQFF. In nucleotides, the CDR3 is TGTGCCAGCAGCTTAGGTCCAGCGGGAGGGCGGAGCTCCTACAATGAGCAGTTCTTC.

CDR3 in DNA: TGTGCCAGCGGGACTAGCGGTGTCGAGCAGTACTTC. Its translation: CASGTSGVEQYF. This chain uses TRBV6-1 with TRBJ2-7; 11 nucleotides match TRBD2. The CDR3 consists of 12 residues. Germline V gene sequence: CDR1 MNHNS, CDR2 SASEGT. With V trimmed by 8 bases and J by 6 bases, 3 bases remained unmatched.

In this sample, this clonotype turned up many times. The chain is built from TRBV20-1 and TRBJ2-3; 8 bases map to TRBD2. Germline trimming cut 3 bases from V and 3 bases from J; bases unmatched to any gene: 17. The CDR3 is made up of 18 amino acids. The V gene's germline CDR1 is DFQATT and CDR2 SNEGSKA (reference sequence). The CDR3 nucleotides are TGCAGTGCTAGCGGCGCGGGGGGTACGGGACTGAAAACAGATACGCAGTATTTT. It translates to CSASGAGGTGLKTDTQYF.

In this sample, this clonotype turned up many times. The chain has TRBV28 and TRBJ1-2; D remains ambiguous. Trimming left V 5 bases short and J 7 bases short, with 17 bases between. The CDR3 has 14 residues. Germline V gives CDR1 MDHEN, CDR2 SYDVKM. CDR3 region: CASSPSGLPGGYTF. The CDR3 DNA sequence: TGTGCCAGCAGTCCCTCCGGCCTCCCCGGTGGCTACACCTTC.

This clonotype was recorded at least ten times. This chain uses TRBV7-3 with TRBJ1-6; the D gene is possibly TRBD1 (5 bases). This CDR3 is built from 13 residues. Deletions cut 1 base from V and 10 bases from J, with 8 bases between. CDR1 is SGHTA and CDR2 is FQGTGA in the germline V gene. The CDR3 DNA sequence: TGTGCCAGCAGCTTAAGTGAGGGGTCACCCCTCCACTTT. Amino acids: CASSLSEGSPLHF.

This clonotype came up many times. CDR3 amino acids: CASSLQDVGNQPQHF. CDR3 in DNA: TGTGCCAGCAGTTTACAGGACGTGGGCAATCAGCCCCAGCATTTT. The rearrangement joins TRBV28 to TRBJ1-5; unclear D gene. CDR3 length: 15 residues. Trimming removed 2 bases from V and 2 bases from J, with 10 bases in between. The V gene's germline CDR1 is MDHEN and CDR2 SYDVKM.